This record concerns one T cell receptor beta chain sequence. Its antigen remains unknown. These data come from a study of T cells after yellow fever vaccination. Study findings and constraints: A weaker but faster secondary response was observed, peaking on day 5 versus 15. CD4 and CD8 compartments shared a small share of clonotypes. Post-booster samples contained most primary-vaccination clones (roughly 96% CD4, about 90% CD8).

The TCR cDNA carried a universal primer site and UMIs from 5'RACE template switching. TCRdb itself ran the 5' RACE reads through MiXCR, one entry per CDR3 protein. The sample holds 300,000 to 450,000 distinct CDR3 sequences, roughly 8.3% seen once. The V end was cut by 2 bases, the J end by 11 bases, with 13 bases between. CDR1 is MNHNY and CDR2 is SVGAGI in the germline V gene (reference sequence). The CDR3 runs to 13 residues. The chain has TRBV6-6 and TRBJ1-5, with unresolved D. Sequencing used PBMCs, obtained approximately 47 days after the first yellow fever vaccination. The clonotype originates from a man aged 18-30 years who received the YFV17D yellow fever vaccine. The CDR3 DNA reads as TGTGCCAGCAGTTACGTTCTGGGGTCGGCCCAGCATTTT. It encodes CASSYVLGSAQHF.